This paragraph reports one T cell receptor (beta chain). Looked up from germline, CDR1 is MGHRA and CDR2 is YSYEKL. V lost 0 bases, J lost 1 base, and 8 bases lay in between. There are 15 residues in the CDR3. Assay used: immunoSEQ multiplex PCR; TCRdb lists only in-frame clones, some missing. The table shows fewer than 400,000 clones, with roughly two thirds occurring only once. The sample comes from a study of cytotoxic CD8 clonotypes in ibrutinib-treated CLL. Study summary: Samples yielded averages of hundreds of thousands of productive templates and almost 95,000 productive rearrangements.

The chain links TRBV4-1 to TRBJ2-3; D gene unclear. This sequence originates from a human donor with chronic lymphocytic leukemia. The sequencing used PBMCs, collected after 36 months of ibrutinib treatment. This chain's CDR3 is CASSQEPTRTDTQYF. The CDR3 nucleotides are TGCGCCAGCAGCCAAGAACCCACCCGCACAGATACGCAGTATTTT.